Shown below are 14 T cell receptor beta chains from a single sample sequenced in a study of blood T cells in healthy people across ages. Primed by a sample-barcoded 5' primer and a J-beta primer mix, a second PCR proceeded for roughly 6 to 12 cycles. Each CDR3 protein gets one entry after TCRdb re-called the 5' RACE reads with MiXCR. The table lists around 1,900,000 distinct CDR3 sequences, about 39% of them singletons. Input material: blood. These receptors were collected from a human donor in good health.

The chain employs TRBV5-1 and TRBJ1-1; the D is unclear. The CDR3 is 14 residues long. Germline-derived CDR1 and CDR2 are SGHRS and YFSETQ. The V end lost 0 bases, the J end lost 0 bases, and 6 bases lay between the germline ends. The CDR3 region is CASSLAVMNTEAFF. CDR3 nucleotide sequence: TGCGCCAGCAGCTTGGCAGTAATGAACACTGAAGCTTTCTTT.

The chain links TRBV4-3 to TRBJ1-2; no definite D call. Looked up from germline, CDR1 is LGHNA and CDR2 is YSLEER. CDR3 size: 20 residues. The V gene lost 0 bases and the J gene lost 6 bases, with 29 bases spanning the gap. CDR3 loop: CASSQDSSSLLSGGGDGYTF. CDR3 bases: TGCGCCAGCAGCCAAGATTCTTCATCCCTCCTCTCCGGCGGTGGCGATGGCTACACCTTC.

This clonotype was found a few times. V and J are TRBV6-1 and TRBJ1-5; a possible D gene is TRBD1 (5 bases). V lost 1 base and J 11 bases, leaving 15 bases between the germline ends. Germline lookup yields CDR1 MNHNS and CDR2 SASEGT. There are 14 residues in the CDR3. CDR3 protein: CASSEGGVRETQHF. CDR3 DNA: TGTGCCAGCAGTGAAGGGGGGGTCCGCGAGACCCAGCATTTT.

Details on this clonotype: A much larger clone is a single base away; this may be a read error. The genes are TRBV24-1 and TRBJ2-1; the D gene is possibly TRBD2 (6 bases). The CDR3 consists of 15 residues. Per germline, CDR1 KGHDR and CDR2 SFDVKD. The CDR3 loop is CATSNLQAGGNEQFF. The CDR3 bases are TGTGCCACCAGTAATTTGCAAGCCGGGGGAAATGAGCAGTTCTTC.

The chain links TRBV7-2 to TRBJ1-2; D gene uncertain. CDR3 length: 14 amino acids. Germline V lookup: CDR1 SGHTA, CDR2 FQGNSA. The germline V and J ends were trimmed by 4 bases and 3 bases, with 12 bases remaining between them. The CDR3 coding sequence is TGTGCCAGCAGCTCCGCTGGGATCTACTATGGCTACACCTTC. It yields the protein CASSSAGIYYGYTF.

The chain uses TRBV4-3 and TRBJ1-2; D gene ambiguous. This CDR3 is 16 amino acids long. CDR1 LGHNA and CDR2 YSLEER come from the germline V gene. V dropped 0 bases and J dropped 1 base, with 12 bases sitting between them. In DNA form, the CDR3 reads TGCGCCAGCAGCCAAGAAATCGAGTGGGGTAACTATGGCTACACCTTC. It encodes CASSQEIEWGNYGYTF.

V gene TRBV18 combines with J gene TRBJ1-1; TRBD1 is a possible D gene (5 bases). Trimming stripped 2 bases from V and 3 bases from J, with 13 bases between. CDR3 length: 15 residues. Germline V CDR1 and CDR2: KGHSH, LQKENI. The DNA of the CDR3 is TGTGCCAGCTCACCAAGCACCCGGGGGGACACTGAAGCTTTCTTT. It codes for CASSPSTRGDTEAFF.

In this sample, this clonotype turned up many times. V gene TRBV11-2 combines with J gene TRBJ1-1, with D unclear. Looked up from germline, CDR1 is SGHAT and CDR2 is FQNNGV. The germline V and J ends were trimmed by 5 bases and 0 bases, with 10 bases remaining between them. CDR3 length equals 14 residues. CDR3 DNA sequence: TGTGCCAGCAGCCTCGAAAGGGTGAACACTGAAGCTTTCTTT. Its translation is CASSLERVNTEAFF.

Comment on this clonotype: The CDR3 does not end in the conserved phenylalanine or tryptophan, so this is likely a read error. The chain is built from TRBV28 and TRBJ1-1; 8 bases are a match to TRBD1. The CDR3 consists of 14 residues. The germline gives CDR1 MDHEN, CDR2 SYDVKM. With 6 bases clipped from V and 4 bases from J, the junction kept 7 bases outside the gene matches. The CDR3 here is CASSKDRVGTEAFV. In DNA, the CDR3 is TGTGCCAGCAGCAAGGACAGGGTGGGCACTGAAGCTTTCGTT.

This chain connects TRBV29-1 to TRBJ2-3; 10 nucleotides agree with TRBD2. The V segment lost 5 bases and the J segment 0 bases; nucleotides outside the gene matches: 2. The germline gives CDR1 SQVTM, CDR2 ANQGSEA. The CDR3 has 14 residues. The DNA for the CDR3 is TGCAGCGTTCAGCGGGGGGGTAGCACAGATACGCAGTATTTT. It translates to CSVQRGGSTDTQYF.

This chain connects TRBV6-6 to TRBJ1-2, with unresolved D. CDR3 length: 16 amino acids. The germline V and J ends were trimmed by 0 bases and 4 bases, with 15 bases remaining between them. CDR1 and CDR2 from the germline V gene are MNHNY and SVGAGI (reference sequence). In DNA, the CDR3 is TGTGCCAGCAGTTACTCAAGCGGGCTACTTGCCTATGGCTACACCTTC. Translating it yields CASSYSSGLLAYGYTF.

The chain carries TRBV29-1 and TRBJ2-1, with D possibly being TRBD2 (6 bases). V was shortened by 1 base and J by 6 bases, with 13 bases between the two germline ends. The CDR3 sequence is 14 residues long. The V gene's germline CDR1 is SQVTM and CDR2 ANQGSEA. The DNA of the CDR3 is TGCAGCGTTGAAGGGTCGCCCGGGAGCAATGAGCAGTTCTTC. Residues: CSVEGSPGSNEQFF.

This clonotype was detected only a few times. The gene calls are TRBV5-1 and TRBJ2-1; 7 bases are shared with TRBD2. CDR1 and CDR2 from the germline V gene are SGHRS and YFSETQ. V lost 5 bases, J lost 2 bases, and 7 bases stayed unmatched. The CDR3 has 15 amino acids. The CDR3 nucleotides are TGCGCCAGCAGGGCCGTGGCGGGAGCCTACAATGAGCAGTTCTTC. Translation: CASRAVAGAYNEQFF.

In its sample, this clonotype was seen a few times. The chain links TRBV19 to TRBJ2-7; possible D gene TRBD1, 5 bases. The CDR3 is made up of 13 amino acids. Germline V gene sequence: CDR1 LNHDA, CDR2 SQIVND (reference sequence). The CDR3 DNA is TGTGCGTCATCTGCCCCAGGGTTGGTCGAGCAGTACTTC. Encoded protein: CASSAPGLVEQYF.